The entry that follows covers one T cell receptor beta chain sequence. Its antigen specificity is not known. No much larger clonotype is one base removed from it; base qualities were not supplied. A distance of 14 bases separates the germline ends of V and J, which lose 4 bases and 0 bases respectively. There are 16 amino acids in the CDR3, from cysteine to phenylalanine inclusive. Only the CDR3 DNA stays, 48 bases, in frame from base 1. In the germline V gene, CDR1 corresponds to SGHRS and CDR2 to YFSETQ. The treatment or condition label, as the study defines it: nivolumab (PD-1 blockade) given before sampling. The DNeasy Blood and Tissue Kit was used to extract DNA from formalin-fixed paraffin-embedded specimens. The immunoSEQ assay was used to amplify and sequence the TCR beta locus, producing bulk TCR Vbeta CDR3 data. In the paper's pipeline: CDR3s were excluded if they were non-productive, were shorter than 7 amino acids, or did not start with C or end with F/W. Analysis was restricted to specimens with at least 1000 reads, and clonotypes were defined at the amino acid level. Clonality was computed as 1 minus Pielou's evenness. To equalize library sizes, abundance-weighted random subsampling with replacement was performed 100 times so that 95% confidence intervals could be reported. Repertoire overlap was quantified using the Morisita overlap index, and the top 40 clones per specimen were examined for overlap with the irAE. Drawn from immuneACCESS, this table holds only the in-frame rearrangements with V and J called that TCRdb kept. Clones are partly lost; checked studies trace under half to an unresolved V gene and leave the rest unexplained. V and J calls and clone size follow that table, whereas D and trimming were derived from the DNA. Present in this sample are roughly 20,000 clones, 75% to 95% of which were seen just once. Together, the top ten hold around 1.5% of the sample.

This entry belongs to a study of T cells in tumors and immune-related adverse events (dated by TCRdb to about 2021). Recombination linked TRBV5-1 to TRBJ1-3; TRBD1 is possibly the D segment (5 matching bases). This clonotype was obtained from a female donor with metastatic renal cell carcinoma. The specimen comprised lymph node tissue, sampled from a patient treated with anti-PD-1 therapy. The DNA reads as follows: TGCGCCAGCAGCGAATTCGACAGCCGCTCTGGAAACACCATATATTTT. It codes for CASSEFDSRSGNTIYF.